A single sample is the source of the 30 T cell receptor beta chains below, sequenced in a study of CD8+CD57+ T cells in acquired aplastic anemia (dated by TCRdb to 2016 to 2019). Patients chosen for sequencing had shown expansion of CD8+CD57+ cells by flow cytometry. Sequencing was performed on an Illumina HiSeq 2000. TCR beta VDJ combination and CDR3 sequence profiling used genomic DNA as the template. The raw public reads went through TCRdb reprocessing: fastp at Q25, MiXCR clone calling, in-frame beta chains kept. Entries are consolidated by CDR3 protein sequence, retaining the most common genes and DNA. In this sample the table shows 150,000 to 170,000 distinct CDR3 sequences, roughly 54% of which occur a single time. Jointly, the top ten make up more than 10% of the sample. Material: sorted CD4+, CD8+, or CD8+CD57+ T cells (not recorded which) from PBMCs. These receptor sequences come from a human donor with aplastic anemia.

This clonotype was detected only a few times. The chain couples TRBV18 to TRBJ2-7; a possible D gene is TRBD1 (5 bases). Germline CDR1 and CDR2: KGHSH and LQKENI. This CDR3 is built from 14 residues. Trimming took 2 bases from V and 4 from J, leaving 12 bases between them. CDR3 in amino acids: CASSPGRVGYEQYF. The CDR3 DNA is TGTGCCAGCTCACCAGGCAGGGTCGGGTACGAGCAGTACTTC.

This clonotype was observed at least ten times. The DNA for the CDR3 is TGTGCCAGCAGACGGACAGGGCGGGACTATGGCTACACCTTC. This translates into CASRRTGRDYGYTF. V gene TRBV7-9 combines with J gene TRBJ1-2; 8 bases map to TRBD1. The CDR3 has 14 amino acids. J was trimmed by 3 bases and V by 6 bases; bases with no gene match: 6. Germline V gene sequence: CDR1 SEHNR, CDR2 FQNEAQ (reference sequence).

The chain employs TRBV10-3 and TRBJ1-2, with 7 bases lining up with TRBD1. Germline V gene data show CDR1 as ENHRY and CDR2 as SYGVKD. The trim removed 3 bases at V and 3 bases at J, leaving 16 bases unmatched. The CDR3 is 18 amino acids. CDR3 loop: CAISDHFGTDFYHYGYTF. The CDR3 DNA is TGTGCCATCAGTGACCACTTCGGGACAGATTTTTACCACTATGGCTACACCTTC.

As to this clonotype: Germline and junction disagree at one end, which may indicate a read error. V is TRBV7-2 and J is TRBJ1-2; TRBD1 aligns across 7 bases. Germline assignment: CDR1 SGHTA and CDR2 FQGNSA. The CDR3 spans 12 residues. For the CDR3, the DNA is TGTGCCAGCAGCTTTCAACAGGGGCCGGGATCCTTC. Protein sequence: CASSFQQGPGSF.

V gene TRBV13 combines with J gene TRBJ1-2, with D perhaps matching TRBD1 (5 bases). The V gene's germline CDR1 is PRHDT and CDR2 FYEKMQ (reference sequence). This CDR3 has 13 amino acids. Trimming removed 2 bases from V and 10 bases from J, with 14 bases in between. As DNA, the CDR3 is TGTGCCAGCAGCTTATCTCCGGGACTGGACTACACCTTC. Encoded protein: CASSLSPGLDYTF.

The chain combines TRBV10-2 with TRBJ1-1, with 8 bases fitting TRBD1. Germline V CDR1 and CDR2: WSHSY, SAAADI. J gave up 1 base and V 6 bases, and 7 bases lay outside the gene matches. The CDR3 is made up of 15 amino acids. CDR3 protein: CASRGRDRPNTEAFF. Here the CDR3 DNA reads TGCGCCAGCAGAGGAAGGGACAGGCCGAACACTGAAGCTTTCTTT.

This sequence joins TRBV2 and TRBJ1-2; 8 bases line up with TRBD1. The trim removed 6 bases at V and 4 bases at J, leaving 1 base unmatched. The CDR3 extends over 12 amino acids. Germline-derived CDR1 and CDR2 are SNHLY and FYNNEI. CDR3 loop: CASSGQGYGYTF. The CDR3 bases are TGTGCCAGCAGCGGACAGGGCTATGGCTACACCTTC. Complete variable domain (other parts from reference TRBV2 and TRBJ1-2): EPEVTQTPSHQVTQMGQEVILRCVPISNHLYFYWYRQILGQKVEFLVSFYNNEISEKSEIFDDQFSVERPDGSNFTLKIRSTKLEDSAMYFCASSGQGYGYTFGSGTRLTVV.

In its sample, this clonotype was seen many times. V gene TRBV9 combines with J gene TRBJ1-2, with D tentatively TRBD1 (5 bases). The CDR3 spans 16 residues. Trimming took 0 bases from V and 1 from J, leaving 13 bases between them. Germline CDR1 reads SGDLS; CDR2 reads YYNGEE. The CDR3 spells CASSVATGERNYGYTF. CDR3 bases: TGTGCCAGCAGCGTAGCTACGGGGGAGCGTAACTATGGCTACACCTTC.

This clonotype was counted at least ten times. This sequence joins TRBV19 and TRBJ1-5; D might be TRBD1 (5 bases). V lost 9 bases and J lost 7, with 16 bases in between. The CDR3 is 13 residues long. Germline assignment: CDR1 LNHDA and CDR2 SQIVND (reference sequence). In nucleotides, the CDR3 is TGTGCCAGCTCATGGGAGCCAGGGCAGCCCCAGCATTTT. It encodes CASSWEPGQPQHF.

The sample holds many counts of this clonotype. V usage is TRBV7-9 and J usage is TRBJ1-4; D not resolved. Trimming removed 4 bases from V and 6 bases from J, with 15 bases in between. This CDR3 region has 15 residues. Germline V CDR1 and CDR2: SEHNR, FQNEAQ (reference sequence). The CDR3 DNA sequence: TGTGCCAGCAGCTCGCTGACACCTACTTATGAAAAACTGTTTTTT. Its protein product is CASSSLTPTYEKLFF.

This clonotype was seen repeatedly, ten times or more. This rearrangement joins TRBV24-1 to TRBJ2-3, with D perhaps TRBD1 or TRBD2 (5 bases each). Germline CDR1 and CDR2: KGHDR and SFDVKD. Trimming stripped 3 bases from V and 2 bases from J, with 11 bases between. This CDR3 has 15 amino acids. CDR3 amino acids: CATSDIAGTTDTQYF. DNA for the CDR3: TGTGCCACCAGTGATATTGCAGGGACCACAGATACGCAGTATTTT.

This clonotype was recorded at least ten times. This sequence joins TRBV20-1 and TRBJ2-1, with 10 bases identical to TRBD2. V trimming: 0 bases; J trimming: 0 bases; junction bases outside the gene matches: 8. The CDR3 is 18 amino acids. Germline lookup yields CDR1 DFQATT and CDR2 SNEGSKA (reference sequence). CDR3 coding DNA: TGCAGTGCTAGAGATTTCAGCGGGGGGGCCGACTCCTACAATGAGCAGTTCTTC. Protein product: CSARDFSGGADSYNEQFF.

This clonotype was detected many times. This chain links TRBV12-3 or TRBV12-4 with TRBJ2-5; TRBD2 matches at 11 bases. The CDR3 has 16 residues. The trim removed 1 base at V and 4 bases at J, leaving 5 bases unmatched. CDR3: CASSLGLAGRGETQYF. The CDR3 DNA sequence: TGTGCCAGCAGTTTAGGACTAGCGGGGCGGGGAGAGACCCAGTACTTC.

The genes are TRBV5-1 and TRBJ2-1, with TRBD2 identical over 14 bases. V gave up 0 bases and J gave up 1 base; unmatched junction bases: 3. This CDR3 is built from 18 residues. Germline CDR1 reads SGHRS; CDR2 reads YFSETQ. The CDR3 spells CASSLETSGGVSYNEQFF. CDR3 bases: TGCGCCAGCAGCTTGGAGACTAGCGGGGGGGTATCCTACAATGAGCAGTTCTTC.

A few counts support this clonotype. The chain has TRBV7-6 and TRBJ2-7; no clear D gene. The CDR3 covers 11 residues. Trimming took 5 bases from V and 2 from J, leaving 4 bases between them. The germline V gene encodes CDR1 SGHVS and CDR2 FNYEAQ. The CDR3 DNA reads TGTGCCAGCAGCGTAACCTACGAGCAGTACTTC. Translated: CASSVTYEQYF.

The gene calls are TRBV7-2 and TRBJ2-7; D remains ambiguous. The germline CDR1 and CDR2 sequences are SGHTA and FQGNSA. V was pared by 4 bases and J by 7 bases, with 8 bases between. This CDR3 region has 11 residues. This CDR3 is CASSSPLEQYF. CDR3 nucleotides: TGTGCCAGCAGCTCTCCATTAGAGCAGTACTTC.

In its sample, this clonotype was seen many times. This rearrangement joins TRBV6-1 to TRBJ2-5; 9 bases agree with TRBD1. Germline CDR1 reads MNHNS; CDR2 reads SASEGT. J was trimmed by 4 bases and V by 6 bases; bases with no gene match: 6. The CDR3 spans 14 residues. CDR3 in DNA: TGTGCCAGCAGCCCCGGGACAGGGCGAGAGACCCAGTACTTC. This translates into CASSPGTGRETQYF.

The chain combines TRBV10-3 with TRBJ1-2; D uncertain. The CDR3 consists of 13 residues. V was clipped by 0 bases and J by 8 bases, with 10 bases between them. Germline values: CDR1 ENHRY, CDR2 SYGVKD. The CDR3 bases are TGTGCCATCAGTGAGTCTGGACGCGACGGCTACACCTTC. Its translation: CAISESGRDGYTF.

With regard to this clonotype: This could be a read error, since a much larger clone is one nucleotide away. The chain employs TRBV11-2 and TRBJ2-1; D perhaps matches TRBD1 (5 bases). This CDR3 is 17 amino acids long. CDR1 SGHAT and CDR2 FQNNGV come from the germline V gene. The CDR3 spells CASSLEPGPLSCNEQFF. CDR3 coding DNA: TGTGCCAGCAGCTTAGAGCCAGGGCCCCTCTCCTGCAATGAGCAGTTCTTC.

At least ten counts were recorded for this clonotype. The genes are TRBV6-4 and TRBJ2-1; 14 bases are shared with TRBD2. The CDR3 runs 15 residues. Germline assignment: CDR1 MRHNA and CDR2 SNTAGT. With 2 bases clipped from V and 6 bases from J, the junction kept 0 bases outside the gene matches. CDR3 region: CASSDGLAGGNEQFF. CDR3 bases: TGTGCCAGCAGTGACGGACTAGCGGGGGGCAATGAGCAGTTCTTC.

CDR3 residues: CSVRTGNTIYF. CDR3 nucleotide sequence: TGCAGCGTCAGAACTGGAAACACCATATATTTT. V is TRBV29-1 and J is TRBJ1-3; no firm D call. V was clipped by 6 bases and J by 2 bases, with 5 bases between them. The germline CDR1 and CDR2 sequences are SQVTM and ANQGSEA. The CDR3 length is 11 residues.

The rearrangement uses TRBV19 and TRBJ2-7; the match to TRBD1 covers 9 bases. V gave up 5 bases and J gave up 1 base; unmatched junction bases: 6. This CDR3 is built from 15 residues. Germline V gene sequence: CDR1 LNHDA, CDR2 SQIVND (reference sequence). The CDR3 bases are TGTGCCAGTAGTTTACCGGGACAGGGTTCCTACGAGCAGTACTTC. This sequence encodes CASSLPGQGSYEQYF. The complete variable domain, with remaining parts taken from reference TRBV19 and TRBJ2-7, reads DGGITQSPKYLFRKEGQNVTLSCEQNLNHDAMYWYRQDPGQGLRLIYYSQIVNDFQKGDIAEGYSVSREKKESFPLTVTSAQKNPTAFYLCASSLPGQGSYEQYFGPGTRLTVT.

The CDR3 region is CAISESSRDQPQHF. CDR3 nucleotide sequence: TGTGCCATCAGTGAGTCTAGTCGTGATCAGCCCCAGCATTTT. The J gene is TRBJ1-5, the V gene TRBV10-3; no clear D gene. Germline CDR1 is ENHRY and CDR2 is SYGVKD. V dropped 0 bases and J dropped 5 bases, with 8 bases sitting between them. This CDR3 has 14 amino acids.

This clonotype came up once. The rearrangement links TRBV15 to TRBJ2-2; 10 bases line up with TRBD1. CDR1 LNHNV and CDR2 YYDKDF come from the germline V gene (reference sequence). This CDR3 comprises 15 residues. Trimming cost V 10 bases and J 7 bases; bases outside gene matches: 12. In nucleotides, the CDR3 is TGTGCCAGCACCGGGACAGGGGATGTGGGCGGGGAGCTGTTTTTT. The encoded protein is CASTGTGDVGGELFF.

The J gene is TRBJ2-7, the V gene TRBV7-9; D unclear. The V and J ends lost 1 base and 9 bases respectively, with 4 bases between them. Looked up from germline, CDR1 is SEHNR and CDR2 is FQNEAQ (reference sequence). The CDR3 covers 10 residues. DNA for the CDR3: TGTGCCAGCAGCTTAGGTCGGCAGTACTTC. This sequence encodes CASSLGRQYF.

This clonotype was seen at least ten times. V is TRBV4-1 and J is TRBJ1-6, with D perhaps matching TRBD1 (5 bases). The CDR3 extends over 14 amino acids. V lost 3 bases and J 7 bases, leaving 10 bases between the germline ends. CDR1 MGHRA and CDR2 YSYEKL come from the germline V gene. CDR3 DNA: TGCGCCAGCAGCCAGGGACGTATGAATTCACCCCTCCACTTT. Amino acids: CASSQGRMNSPLHF.

This clonotype was observed at least ten times. The chain recombines TRBV4-3 with TRBJ1-2, with TRBD1 matching over 8 bases. V shed 4 bases, J shed 3 bases, and the junction held 4 bases outside the gene matches. Germline CDR1 LGHNA, CDR2 YSLEER. This CDR3 comprises 14 residues. The chain's CDR3 is CASSLGQGDYGYTF. CDR3 nucleotides: TGCGCCAGCAGCCTTGGACAGGGCGACTATGGCTACACCTTC.

The table lists this clonotype with a count of one. The chain recombines TRBV15 with TRBJ2-1; 8 nucleotides agree with TRBD2. The germline V gene encodes CDR1 LNHNV and CDR2 YYDKDF (reference sequence). This CDR3 comprises 15 residues. J gave up 8 bases and V 3 bases, and 9 bases lay outside the gene matches. Here the CDR3 reads CATSRTGLGADEQFF. CDR3 nucleotides: TGTGCCACCAGCAGGACGGGACTAGGGGCGGATGAGCAGTTCTTC.

Ten or more counts support this clonotype. The J gene is TRBJ2-7, the V gene TRBV7-8, with D uncertain. In germline, CDR1 is SGHVS, CDR2 FQNEAQ. Between the trimmed V and J ends, which lost 1 base and 5 bases, there was a span of 12 bases. The CDR3 sequence is 14 residues long. CDR3 sequence reads: CASSLERPQDEQYF. CDR3 DNA sequence: TGTGCCAGCAGCTTAGAACGGCCCCAAGACGAGCAGTACTTC. Based on the CDR3 plus reference TRBV7-8 and TRBJ2-7, the full variable domain is GAGVSQSPRYKVAKRGQDVALRCDPISGHVSLFWYQQALGQGPEFLTYFQNEAQLDKSGLPSDRFFAERPEGSVSTLKIQRTQQEDSAVYLCASSLERPQDEQYFGPGTRLTVT.

This rearrangement joins TRBV7-9 to TRBJ2-7; D perhaps matches TRBD2 (6 bases). Germline CDR1 reads SEHNR; CDR2 reads FQNEAQ (reference sequence). V was cut by 8 bases and J by 7 bases, with 18 bases left in between. The CDR3 loop spans 13 amino acids. CDR3 in DNA: TGTGCCAGCTCGGGACTCGGAATGGGGGAGCAGTACTTC. Translating gives CASSGLGMGEQYF.